Listed here are 3 T cell receptor beta chains from one sample, sequenced in a study of blood T cell repertoires in COVID-19. The data were produced by immunoSEQ multiplex PCR, yet TCRdb's version contains in-frame clones alone and is incomplete. Of more than 300,000 clones detected, over 75% appear once; the ten largest clones hold approximately 4.1%. Sequenced input: PBMCs or T cells enriched from blood (not recorded which). Every receptor here comes from a young man who had recovered from COVID-19.

The V gene is TRBV11-3, the J gene TRBJ1-1, with 7 bases matching TRBD1. The germline V gene has CDR1 SGHNT and CDR2 YENEEA. The CDR3 extends over 15 amino acids. V dropped 5 bases and J dropped 1; count of bases not matched to a gene: 7. CDR3 residues: CASSARQGWNTEAFF. For the CDR3, the DNA is TGTGCCAGCAGCGCAAGACAGGGTTGGAACACTGAAGCTTTCTTT.

This clone was seen a handful of times. This chain links TRBV29-1 with TRBJ1-5, with D unclear. Germline lookup yields CDR1 SQVTM and CDR2 ANQGSEA. There are 13 residues in the CDR3. The V end was cut by 4 bases, the J end by 6 bases, with 13 bases between. The CDR3, as DNA: TGCAGCGTTGTGAGGGAAACGGGTCAGCCCCAGCATTTT. Translation gives CSVVRETGQPQHF.

In the case of this clone: Other nucleotide sequences from this sample produce the same CDR3. The chain has TRBV6-5 and TRBJ1-5, with 7 bases fitting TRBD1. CDR1 and CDR2 from the germline V gene are MNHEY and SVGAGI. This CDR3 comprises 12 residues. The ends lost 6 bases at V and 4 bases at J; junction bases unmatched: 0. The CDR3 sequence: CASRQGNQPQHF. Here the CDR3 DNA reads TGTGCCAGCAGACAGGGGAATCAGCCCCAGCATTTT.